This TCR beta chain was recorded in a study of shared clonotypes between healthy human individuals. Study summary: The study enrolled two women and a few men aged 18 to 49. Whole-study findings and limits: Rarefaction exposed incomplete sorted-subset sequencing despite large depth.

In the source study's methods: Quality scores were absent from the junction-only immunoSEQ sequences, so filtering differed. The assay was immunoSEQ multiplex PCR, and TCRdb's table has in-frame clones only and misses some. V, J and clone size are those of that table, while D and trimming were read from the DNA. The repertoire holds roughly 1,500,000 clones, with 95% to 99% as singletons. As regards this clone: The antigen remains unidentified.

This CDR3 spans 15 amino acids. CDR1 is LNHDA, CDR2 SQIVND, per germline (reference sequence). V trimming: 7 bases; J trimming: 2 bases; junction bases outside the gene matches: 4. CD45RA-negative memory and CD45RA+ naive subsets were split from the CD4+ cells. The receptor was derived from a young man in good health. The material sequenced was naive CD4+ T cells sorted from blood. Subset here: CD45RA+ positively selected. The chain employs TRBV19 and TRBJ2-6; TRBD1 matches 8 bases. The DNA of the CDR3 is TGTGCCAGTACTCCAGGGGGCGCTGGGGCCAACGTCCTGACTTTC. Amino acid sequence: CASTPGGAGANVLTF. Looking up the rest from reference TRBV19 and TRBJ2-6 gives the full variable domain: DGGITQSPKYLFRKEGQNVTLSCEQNLNHDAMYWYRQDPGQGLRLIYYSQIVNDFQKGDIAEGYSVSREKKESFPLTVTSAQKNPTAFYLCASTPGGAGANVLTFGAGSRLTVL.